This is a list of T cell receptor beta chains from one sample in a study of identical twins. TCRdb ran MiXCR on the 5' RACE reads and lists one entry per CDR3 protein. The table lists about 490,000 distinct CDR3 sequences, nearly 15% of them singletons. This sample also belongs to another study, concerning yellow fever vaccine responses in identical twins.

Sample: CD4+ T cells sorted from blood. The source is a woman aged 18-30 years in good health. The CDR3 runs from the conserved cysteine through the conserved F or W. A D gene is named only where the DNA matches it firmly. Some rows mark clone size as missing; the rest say once, few, many or name a class of expanded clone.

J gene | clone size | V gene | D gene | CDR3 DNA | CDR3 protein
TRBJ2-1 | few | TRBV20-1 | . | TGCAGTGCTTCCCATCAGCATGAGCAGTTCTTC | CSASHQHEQFF
TRBJ2-1 | many | TRBV3-1 | TRBD1 | TGTGCCAGCAGACAGGGGGCCAACAATGAGCAGTTCTTC | CASRQGANNEQFF
TRBJ2-4 | few | TRBV20-1 | . | TGCAGTGCTAGGGTTGACGGAGCCAAGAACATTCAGTACTTC | CSARVDGAKNIQYF
TRBJ2-1 | few | TRBV11-2 | TRBD2 | TGTGCCAGCAGCCTCCTAACTAGCGGGGGTGCTATGAGCAGTTTCTTC | CASSLLTSGGAMSSFF
TRBJ2-5 | . | TRBV4-1 | . | TGCGCCAGCAGCCAAGTCAACATCCCTGGGATGGAGACCCAGTACTTC | CASSQVNIPGMETQYF
TRBJ1-5 | . | TRBV12-3/TRBV12-4 | . | TGTGCCAGCAGTCTAGGGGGGGGCCTTCAGCCCCAGCATTTT | CASSLGGGLQPQHF
TRBJ1-1 | few | TRBV29-1 | . | TGCAGCGTTGAAGATCTTCCCCTTGACGCGTGGGTGAGCACTGAAGCTTTCTTT | CSVEDLPLDAWVSTEAFF
TRBJ1-1 | many | TRBV5-1 | . | TGCGCCAGCAGCTTCACAACTCAGGTCCACACTGAAGCTTTCTTT | CASSFTTQVHTEAFF
TRBJ2-5 | . | TRBV3-1 | TRBD2 | TGTGCCAGCAGCCAAGGGGGGGGTAGCAAGGAGACCCAGTACTTC | CASSQGGGSKETQYF
TRBJ2-3 | few | TRBV7-9 | . | TGTGCCAGCAGCTTTTCCTCGCCCGGGGGCACAGATACGCAGTATTTT | CASSFSSPGGTDTQYF
TRBJ1-5 | . | TRBV10-3 | . | TGTGCCATCAGTGAGTCGGGGGGGGCTCAGCCCCAGCATTTT | CAISESGGAQPQHF
TRBJ1-1 | . | TRBV3-1 | . | TGTGCCAGCAGCCAAGGGGTGACGAACACTGAAGCTTTCTTT | CASSQGVTNTEAFF
TRBJ1-1 | . | TRBV3-1 | . | TGTGCCAGCAGCCTGAAACCCTGGGACTCCGGTCGGACTGAAGCTTTCTTT | CASSLKPWDSGRTEAFF
TRBJ1-1 | . | TRBV28 | . | TGTGCCAGCAGTTTAGCCCCGGCGCGAGCCACTGAAGCTTTCTTT | CASSLAPARATEAFF
TRBJ2-1 | few | TRBV5-1 | TRBD2 | TGCGCCAGCAGCTTGGAATGGTCTAGCGGAACCTCCTCCTACAATGAGCAGTTCTTC | CASSLEWSSGTSSYNEQFF
TRBJ2-2 | many | TRBV7-7 | . | TGTGCCAGCAGCTTATCCGGCGTTGGCACCGGGGAGCTGTTTTTT | CASSLSGVGTGELFF
TRBJ2-1 | . | TRBV6-1 | . | TGTGCCAGCAGTGAAGCGGGGGGGCTACGCAATGAGCAGTTCTTC | CASSEAGGLRNEQFF
TRBJ2-6 | few | TRBV3-1 | . | TGTGCCAGCGCCAAGGTAGGGAGCCTTATCTCTGGGGCCAACGTCCTGACTTTC | CASAKVGSLISGANVLTF
TRBJ2-7 | many | TRBV25-1 | . | TGTGCCAGCAGTGACCCTATCTCCTACGAGCAGTACTTC | CASSDPISYEQYF
TRBJ2-1 | few | TRBV12-3/TRBV12-4 | TRBD2 | TGTGCCAGCAGGCTAGCGGGAGGGCCGGCGCAATACAATGAGCAGTTCTTC | CASRLAGGPAQYNEQFF
TRBJ2-7 | few | TRBV25-1 | . | TGTGCCAGCAGTGAGTCTGGGGGGCTTAACCCCTACGAGCAGTACTTC | CASSESGGLNPYEQYF
TRBJ2-5 | once | TRBV3-1 | TRBD2 | TGTGCCAGCAGCCGGGAGGGCAGCGGGAGGAAGACCCAGTACTTC | CASSREGSGRKTQYF
TRBJ2-2 | few | TRBV29-1 | TRBD1 | TGCAGCGGCAGGGGGCTCGGCACCGGGGAGCTGTTTTTT | CSGRGLGTGELFF
TRBJ1-1 | . | TRBV12-3/TRBV12-4 | TRBD1 | TGTGCCAGCATCGACCGGGACAGGGGAGTCACTGAAGCTTTCTTT | CASIDRDRGVTEAFF
TRBJ2-5 | . | TRBV7-2 | TRBD2 | TGTGCCAGCAGCTCTAGGGGGAGGACTAGCGGCATGGAGACCCAGTACTTC | CASSSRGRTSGMETQYF
TRBJ2-4 | . | TRBV9 | . | TGTGCCAGCAGCGTATCCCCCGAGAACAAAAACATTCAGTACTTC | CASSVSPENKNIQYF
TRBJ1-2 | . | TRBV12-3/TRBV12-4 | . | TGTGCCAGCAGGGCCGGCTGGAGTGACTATGGCTACACCTTC | CASRAGWSDYGYTF
TRBJ2-1 | few | TRBV3-1 | TRBD2 | TGTGCCAGCAGCCAAAGCCCCAGCGGGGGGGCCGGGGATGAGCAGTTCTTC | CASSQSPSGGAGDEQFF
TRBJ2-7 | . | TRBV12-3/TRBV12-4 | . | TGTGCCAGCAGTTTAAGCCACGCTATCTACGAGCAGTACTTC | CASSLSHAIYEQYF
TRBJ1-4 | . | TRBV28 | . | TGTGCCAGCACCGACCCCCAGGGACTTAGGGAAAAACTGTTTTTT | CASTDPQGLREKLFF
TRBJ1-5 | . | TRBV29-1 | TRBD1 | TGCAGCGTAAGACAGGGGGGCAATCAGCCCCAGCATTTT | CSVRQGGNQPQHF
TRBJ2-2 | . | TRBV12-3/TRBV12-4 | TRBD2 | TGTGCCAGCAGGCGAGCGGGAGGCCCAACCGGGGAGCTGTTTTTT | CASRRAGGPTGELFF
TRBJ2-3 | . | TRBV20-1 | . | TGCAGTGCTAAAAACTTGTTAGGGGATACGCAGTATTTT | CSAKNLLGDTQYF
TRBJ1-1 | . | TRBV18 | . | TGTGCCAGCTCACAAGACGCAGGGGTCTTCACTGAAGCTTTCTTT | CASSQDAGVFTEAFF
TRBJ2-5 | . | TRBV20-1 | . | TGCAGTGCTAGAGGCGACAGGAGCCAAGAGACCCAGTACTTC | CSARGDRSQETQYF
TRBJ2-5 | many | TRBV5-1 | . | TGCGCCAGCAGCTTAAATACTCTGTCGGAGACCCAGTACTTC | CASSLNTLSETQYF
TRBJ2-3 | . | TRBV10-3 | . | TGTGCCATCAGTGGGGCTTCGACTGGCACAGATACGCAGTATTTT | CAISGASTGTDTQYF
TRBJ1-1 | few | TRBV20-1 | TRBD1 | TGCAGTGCTAGAGGACAGGGGGTCACTGAAGCTTTCTTT | CSARGQGVTEAFF
TRBJ2-7 | few | TRBV12-3/TRBV12-4 | . | TGTGCCAGCACCGGGACAACCAACTACGAGCAGTACTTC | CASTGTTNYEQYF
TRBJ2-2 | many | TRBV5-1 | TRBD1 | TGCGCCAGCACCACAGGGGTCACCGGGGAGCTGTTTTTT | CASTTGVTGELFF
TRBJ2-5 | few | TRBV12-3/TRBV12-4 | TRBD2 | TGTGCCAGCAGTTTTGGCGGGGGGAGGCAAGAGACCCAGTACTTC | CASSFGGGRQETQYF
TRBJ2-2 | few | TRBV5-1 | . | TGCGCCAGCAGCTTGGGCCAGGGCGTGGACACCGGGGAGCTGTTTTTT | CASSLGQGVDTGELFF
TRBJ2-1 | . | TRBV6-5 | TRBD2 | TGTGCCAGCAGTTACTCGGCCCTACTAGCGGGGGCAACGGATGAGCAGTTCTTC | CASSYSALLAGATDEQFF